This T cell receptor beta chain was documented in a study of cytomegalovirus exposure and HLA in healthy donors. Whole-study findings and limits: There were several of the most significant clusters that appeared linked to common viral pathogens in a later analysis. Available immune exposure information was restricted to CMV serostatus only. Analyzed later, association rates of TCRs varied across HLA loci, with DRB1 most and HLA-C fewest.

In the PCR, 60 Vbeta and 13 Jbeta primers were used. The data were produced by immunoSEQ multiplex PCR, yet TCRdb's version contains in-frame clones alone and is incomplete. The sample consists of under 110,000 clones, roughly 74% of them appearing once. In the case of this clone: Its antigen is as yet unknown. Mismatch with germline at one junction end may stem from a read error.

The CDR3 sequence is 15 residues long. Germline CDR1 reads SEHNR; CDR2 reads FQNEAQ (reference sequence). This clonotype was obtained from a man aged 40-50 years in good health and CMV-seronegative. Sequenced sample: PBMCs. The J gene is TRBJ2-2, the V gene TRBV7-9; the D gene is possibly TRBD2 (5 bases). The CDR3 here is CSSSPRSRESGELFF. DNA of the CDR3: TGTTCCAGCAGCCCGCGAAGTAGGGAGTCCGGGGAGCTGTTTTTT. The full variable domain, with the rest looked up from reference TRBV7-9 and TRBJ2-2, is DTGVSQNPRHKITKRGQNVTFRCDPISEHNRLYWYRQTLGQGPEFLTYFQNEAQLEKSRLLSDRFSAERPKGSFSTLEIQRTEQGDSAMYLCSSSPRSRESGELFFGEGSRLTVL.